This TCR beta chain originates from a study of blood T cell repertoires in COVID-19. Overall study: Italy, Spain and the United States were the sources of the convalescent and acute COVID-19 samples.

Germline trimming cut 4 bases from V and 4 bases from J; bases unmatched to any gene: 6. Germline assignment: CDR1 SEHNR and CDR2 FQNEAQ (reference sequence). The CDR3 totals 15 residues. In the study's own analysis: Reference gene primer amplification in the assay estimated nucleated cell counts. Only in-frame clones appear in the TCRdb table, and some are missing; sequencing was by immunoSEQ multiplex PCR. V and J calls and clone size are as listed in that table; D and trimming were resolved from the DNA. The sample has approximately 150,000 clones; approximately 89% are singletons. The source material was peripheral blood. The chain employs TRBV7-9 and TRBJ2-1, with TRBD2 identical over 8 bases. This TCR came from a human donor in a cohort sampled during active COVID-19. The CDR3 loop reads CASSSRRGEYNEQFF. CDR3 nucleotide sequence: TGTGCCAGCAGCTCAAGGCGGGGGGAGTACAATGAGCAGTTCTTC. The variable domain in full, completed from reference TRBV7-9 and TRBJ2-1, reads DTGVSQNPRHKITKRGQNVTFRCDPISEHNRLYWYRQTLGQGPEFLTYFQNEAQLEKSRLLSDRFSAERPKGSFSTLEIQRTEQGDSAMYLCASSSRRGEYNEQFFGPGTRLTVL.